A selection of T cell receptor beta chains follows, all from one sample in a study of shared clonotypes between healthy human individuals. TCRdb's copy holds only in-frame clones and misses some; the assay was immunoSEQ multiplex PCR. Of a few million clones in the sample, just under 95% are singletons; the top ten hold approximately 0.39%. Sequenced input: naive CD4+ T cells from PBMCs. Receptors were obtained from a young man in good health. Some clones in this sample may be carry-over from other donors' samples. Each CDR3 is given with its conserved first and last residue. The D gene is left open where the match is weak. For some rows the clone size is stated as once, few or many, or as a class when expanded; others skip it.

J gene,D gene,clone size,V gene,CDR3 DNA,CDR3 protein
TRBJ2-5,NA,NA,TRBV5-1,TGCGCCAGCAGCTGGCCGGAGGGGGCCGCAACCCAAGAGACCCAGTACTTC,CASSWPEGAATQETQYF
TRBJ1-5,NA,NA,TRBV18,TGTGCCAGCTCACCGTCGACAGGCCCAAATCAGCCCCAGCATTTT,CASSPSTGPNQPQHF
TRBJ2-1,NA,NA,TRBV10-1,TGCGCCAGCAGTGAAGCGCGGACCGGATACAATGAGCAGTTCTTC,CASSEARTGYNEQFF
TRBJ2-7,NA,NA,TRBV30,TGTGCCGGCCTGACAGATAGTTACGAGCAGTACTTC,CAGLTDSYEQYF
TRBJ2-1,NA,NA,TRBV28,TGTGCCAGCAGTTCCCCCCGCAATGAGCAGTTCTTC,CASSSPRNEQFF
TRBJ2-3,NA,NA,TRBV5-4,TGTGCCAGCAGCTCCCTTTCCCTCGCAGCCACAGATACGCAGTATTTT,CASSSLSLAATDTQYF
TRBJ2-5,NA,NA,TRBV5-1,TGCGCCAGCAGCCCACGGACAGTCCAAGAGACCCAGTACTTC,CASSPRTVQETQYF
TRBJ1-5,NA,NA,TRBV5-1,TGCGCCAGCAGCTTGGCCCCTAATCAGCCCCAGCATTTT,CASSLAPNQPQHF
TRBJ1-1,NA,NA,TRBV4-3,TGCGCCAGCAGCCAAAGACTTTTGAACACTGAAGCTTTCTTT,CASSQRLLNTEAFF
TRBJ2-5,TRBD2,NA,TRBV7-8,TGTGCCAGCAGCCCGTGGCTAGCGGTCCTCCAAGAGACCCAGTACTTC,CASSPWLAVLQETQYF
TRBJ1-1,TRBD1,once,TRBV19,TGTGCCAGTAGTGCTCCCCGTGGGACAGGGGACACTGAAGCTTTCTTT,CASSAPRGTGDTEAFF
TRBJ2-2,TRBD2,NA,TRBV7-9,TGTGCCAGCAGGATCTCGGGAGGAGCTACCGGGGAGCTGTTTTTT,CASRISGGATGELFF
TRBJ1-2,NA,NA,TRBV7-8,TGTGCCAGCAGCCCCTCGGTGCGGGTTTATGGCTACACCTTC,CASSPSVRVYGYTF
TRBJ2-3,NA,NA,TRBV4-1,TGCGCCAGCAGCCAAGATCGGGGGTACACAGATACGCAGTATTTT,CASSQDRGYTDTQYF
TRBJ2-1,TRBD2,NA,TRBV5-1,TGCGCCAGCAGCTTGGATACTAGCGGGAGGATTGAGCAGTTCTTC,CASSLDTSGRIEQFF
TRBJ2-1,TRBD2,NA,TRBV6-5,TGTGCCACAGGACAACTAGCGCGATACAATGAGCAGTTCTTC,CATGQLARYNEQFF
TRBJ1-2,NA,NA,TRBV5-1,TGCGCCAGCAGCCTGGAAGGACAGTACGGCTACACCTTC,CASSLEGQYGYTF
TRBJ2-3,TRBD2,NA,TRBV7-9,TGTGCCAGCAGCTTCCCTGCAACTAGCGGGAGCTTAGATACGCAGTATTTT,CASSFPATSGSLDTQYF
TRBJ2-5,NA,NA,TRBV7-8,TGTGCCAGCGGCCAGACTCCCTTGTCGACCCAGTACTTC,CASGQTPLSTQYF
TRBJ1-5,NA,few,TRBV30,TGTGCCTGGAGTGTCCGGGGCCGCACTACCCAGCATTTT,CAWSVRGRTTQHF
TRBJ1-3,NA,NA,TRBV11-1,TGTGCCAGCTCCAAAGACCCGAACCCTGGAAACACCATATATTTT,CASSKDPNPGNTIYF
TRBJ2-1,TRBD2,NA,TRBV6-1,TGTGCCAGCAGAGCTAGCGGGCCCTACAATGAGCAGTTCTTC,CASRASGPYNEQFF
TRBJ1-1,TRBD1,few,TRBV27,TGTGCCAGCAGTCCTCGGGACAGGAACACTGAAGCTTTCTTT,CASSPRDRNTEAFF
TRBJ1-1,NA,once,TRBV28,TGTGCCAGCAGTTTAGGCAGAAAGATTATGAACACTGAAGCTTTCTTT,CASSLGRKIMNTEAFF
TRBJ2-5,TRBD2,NA,TRBV5-4,TGTGCCAGCAGCTTGGGCCTAGCGGGAGAAGAGACCCAGTACTTC,CASSLGLAGEETQYF
TRBJ1-1,NA,once,TRBV7-3,TGTGCCAGCAGCCCTGGGGGCCTGAACACTGAAGCTTTCTTT,CASSPGGLNTEAFF
TRBJ1-2,NA,NA,TRBV7-9,TGTGCCAGCAGCTTAACACCGAACTATGGCTACACCTTC,CASSLTPNYGYTF
TRBJ2-1,TRBD2,NA,TRBV7-2,TGTGCCAGCAGCCCTGGCCCGGGACGGGAGGGCCAAAATGAGCAGTTCTTC,CASSPGPGREGQNEQFF
TRBJ1-5,NA,once,TRBV7-9,TGTGCCAGCAGCATCTCCTCTCAGCCCCAGCATTTT,CASSISSQPQHF
TRBJ2-4,NA,NA,TRBV28,TGTGCCAGCAGTTTCCTAGGGGGAAAAAACATTCAGTACTTC,CASSFLGGKNIQYF
TRBJ2-5,NA,NA,TRBV27,TGTGCCAGCAGTTTCCGGGACCTCCAAGAGACCCAGTACTTC,CASSFRDLQETQYF
TRBJ2-7,NA,few,TRBV28,TGTGCCAGCGGCTGGGCCTACGAGCAGTACTTC,CASGWAYEQYF
TRBJ2-1,TRBD2,NA,TRBV4-1,TGCGCCAGCAGCCGGGGACTAGTAGGGCACAATGAGCAGTTCTTC,CASSRGLVGHNEQFF
TRBJ1-5,NA,NA,TRBV6-6,TGTGCCAGCAGTAATAATCAGCCCCAGCATTTT,CASSNNQPQHF
TRBJ2-3,NA,once,TRBV10-3,TGTGCCATCAGAGTAGGGGCCTCCCCGGCGGATACGCAGTATTTT,CAIRVGASPADTQYF
TRBJ1-1,TRBD1,NA,TRBV2,TGTGCCAGCAGTGCACAGGGGGCGAACACTGAAGCTTTCTTT,CASSAQGANTEAFF
TRBJ2-1,TRBD2,NA,TRBV28,TGTGCCAGCAGTTCCTCGGGATTGGGAGGGAGGTACAATGAGCAGTTCTTC,CASSSSGLGGRYNEQFF
TRBJ2-1,NA,NA,TRBV2,TGTGCCAGCAGTCCGTGGACGGCGTACAATGAGCAGTTCTTC,CASSPWTAYNEQFF
TRBJ1-5,NA,NA,TRBV19,TGTGCCAGTAGTATTGTAGGGGGACCAAATCAGCCCCAGCATTTT,CASSIVGGPNQPQHF
TRBJ2-7,NA,NA,TRBV28,TGTGCCAGCAGTTTATTGACTAGTCAGCAGTACTTC,CASSLLTSQQYF
TRBJ2-7,NA,NA,TRBV6-1,TGTGCCAGCAGTGCCTGGGGGCAGTACTTC,CASSAWGQYF
TRBJ2-7,NA,NA,TRBV6-9,TGTGCCAGCAGTTATTCGATTCGCTACGAGCAGTACTTC,CASSYSIRYEQYF
TRBJ2-7,NA,NA,TRBV5-4,TGTGCCAGCAGCTTGCAAGGTGAGCAGTACTTC,CASSLQGEQYF